The 27 T cell receptor beta chains below were found in one sample sequenced in a study of blood T cell repertoires in COVID-19. This table comes from immunoSEQ multiplex PCR, and its TCRdb copy is limited to in-frame clones, with some not included. Of hundreds of thousands of clones in the sample, almost 90% were seen once. The specimen was peripheral blood. The receptors come from a woman in her thirties with COVID-19, enrolled during active disease.

This chain connects TRBV30 to TRBJ1-2; perhaps TRBD1 as D (5 bases). This CDR3 contains 13 residues. Germline V lookup: CDR1 GTSNPN, CDR2 SVGIG (reference sequence). V lost 4 bases, J lost 4 bases, and 13 bases lay in between. The CDR3 is CAWKTAGFYGYTF. CDR3 coding DNA: TGTGCCTGGAAGACAGCAGGCTTCTATGGCTACACCTTC.

The chain couples TRBV2 to TRBJ2-7, with 8 bases identical to TRBD1. The CDR3 totals 14 residues. Germline CDR1 and CDR2: SNHLY and FYNNEI. V trimming: 7 bases; J trimming: 6 bases; junction bases outside the gene matches: 11. In DNA, the CDR3 is TGTGCCAGCACTGGGGACAGGTCAGCGGGCGAGCAGTACTTC. Protein product: CASTGDRSAGEQYF. Combining the CDR3 with reference TRBV2 and TRBJ2-7 gives the whole variable domain EPEVTQTPSHQVTQMGQEVILRCVPISNHLYFYWYRQILGQKVEFLVSFYNNEISEKSEIFDDQFSVERPDGSNFTLKIRSTKLEDSAMYFCASTGDRSAGEQYFGPGTRLTVT.

The V call is TRBV5-4, the J call TRBJ2-5; 9 positions match TRBD2. The CDR3 is 17 amino acids. Trimming took 4 bases from V and 0 from J; bases not matched to a gene: 10. Looked up from germline, CDR1 is SGHNT and CDR2 is YYREEE (reference sequence). The CDR3 nucleotides are TGTGCCAGCAGCCCCGGGACTAGCAGGAGGAACCAAGAGACCCAGTACTTC. The encoded protein is CASSPGTSRRNQETQYF.

This sequence joins TRBV2 and TRBJ2-1; 8 bases align to TRBD2. Per the germline V gene, CDR1 is SNHLY and CDR2 is FYNNEI. There are 14 residues in the CDR3. Trimming removed 6 bases from V and 4 bases from J; junction bases left unmatched: 5. The CDR3 DNA reads as TGTGCCAGCAGCCCGACTAGCGAATACAATGAGCAGTTCTTC. It codes for CASSPTSEYNEQFF.

Only one count was recorded for this clone. This sequence joins TRBV12-3 or TRBV12-4 and TRBJ2-7; a possible D gene is TRBD2 (6 bases). Trimming took off 7 bases at V and 4 bases at J, with 11 bases between the two ends. This CDR3 region has 12 residues. The DNA of the CDR3 is TGTGCCAGCACCCTAAGCGGGTACGAGCAGTACTTC. This sequence encodes CASTLSGYEQYF.

The chain employs TRBV19 and TRBJ2-7; 9 bases fit TRBD2. Germline V lookup: CDR1 LNHDA, CDR2 SQIVND (reference sequence). CDR3 length: 15 amino acids. The V segment lost 4 bases and the J segment 4 bases; nucleotides outside the gene matches: 8. The CDR3 nucleotides read TGTGCCAGTAGTAGATTAGCGGGGGAAGAGTACGAGCAGTACTTC. This gives the protein CASSRLAGEEYEQYF. The full variable domain, its missing parts supplied by reference TRBV19 and TRBJ2-7, is DGGITQSPKYLFRKEGQNVTLSCEQNLNHDAMYWYRQDPGQGLRLIYYSQIVNDFQKGDIAEGYSVSREKKESFPLTVTSAQKNPTAFYLCASSRLAGEEYEQYFGPGTRLTVT.

This clone appeared a single time. The CDR3 DNA reads as TGTGCCAGCAGCTATAAGGGGCCCGGGCAGGATGAGCAGTTCTTC. Residues: CASSYKGPGQDEQFF. This chain connects TRBV7-3 to TRBJ2-1; possibly TRBD1 for D (5 bases). V was cut by 4 bases and J by 8 bases, with 18 bases left in between. The germline V gene encodes CDR1 SGHTA and CDR2 FQGTGA. The CDR3 has 15 residues.

This clone was detected only once. V and J are TRBV1 and TRBJ2-1; the table's D gene call, TRBD2, was not cross checked with the DNA. TRBV1 represents a pseudogene. CDR3 length equals 18 residues. The CDR3 spells CTSSPRASGRESYNEQFF. In DNA form, the CDR3 reads TGCACCAGCAGCCCGCGGGCTAGCGGGAGGGAATCCTACAATGAGCAGTTCTTC.

This clone was detected once. The chain is built from TRBV3-1 (or the pseudogene TRBV3-2) and TRBJ2-5; TRBD1 matches at 11 bases. The CDR3 contains 18 residues. CDR1 LGHDT and CDR2 YNNKEL come from the germline V gene (reference sequence). Germline trimming cut 0 bases from V and 6 bases from J; bases unmatched to any gene: 12. The CDR3 protein is CASSQEGQGARQGKTQYF. The CDR3 DNA sequence: TGTGCCAGCAGCCAAGAAGGACAGGGGGCGCGACAGGGAAAGACCCAGTACTTC.

The rearrangement links TRBV7-8 to TRBJ2-7; tentatively, D is TRBD2 (6 bases). Germline V lookup: CDR1 SGHVS, CDR2 FQNEAQ. V gave up 5 bases and J gave up 5 bases, with 19 bases separating them. There are 15 residues in the CDR3. The CDR3 sequence: CASSRAGASVHEQYF. The CDR3 DNA reads as TGTGCCAGCAGCCGAGCGGGCGCTAGCGTGCACGAGCAGTACTTC.

The chain is built from TRBV28 and TRBJ2-7; 8 bases map to TRBD1. The CDR3 spans 13 residues. Losses at the gene ends were 6 bases for V and 2 bases for J; bases not matched to a gene: 3. Germline CDR1 reads MDHEN; CDR2 reads SYDVKM. Written as DNA, the CDR3 is TGTGCCAGCAGAGAACAGGGGGCCTACGAGCAGTACTTC. Its translation: CASREQGAYEQYF. Variable domain in full (rest from reference TRBV28 and TRBJ2-7): DVKVTQSSRYLVKRTGEKVFLECVQDMDHENMFWYRQDPGLGLRLIYFSYDVKMKEKGDIPEGYSVSREKKERFSLILESASTNQTSMYLCASREQGAYEQYFGPGTRLTVT.

This clone was detected a few times. This chain links TRBV30 with TRBJ2-1, with TRBD2 matching 9 bases. The CDR3 has 14 amino acids. CDR1 and CDR2 from the germline V gene are GTSNPN and SVGIG (reference sequence). The V and J ends lost 8 bases and 8 bases, in that order; junction bases with no gene match: 13. CDR3 in amino acids: CATYERGGRDEQFF. CDR3 bases: TGTGCCACCTACGAGCGGGGCGGGAGGGATGAGCAGTTCTTC.

V and J are TRBV19 and TRBJ2-1; 11 nucleotides match TRBD2. The CDR3 totals 16 residues. The germline CDR1 and CDR2 sequences are LNHDA and SQIVND (reference sequence). The junction had 5 bases not matched to a gene; V was cut back by 5 bases and J by 2 bases. This CDR3 reads CASSPLSGRAYNEQFF. The CDR3 DNA is TGTGCCAGTAGTCCCCTTAGCGGGAGGGCCTACAATGAGCAGTTCTTC.

This clone was found a few times. The rearrangement links TRBV7-2 to TRBJ2-7; 7 nucleotides agree with TRBD1. The CDR3 has 14 residues. After removal of 2 bases from V and 5 bases from J, the junction contained 6 bases not matched to a gene. The germline CDR1 and CDR2 sequences are SGHTA and FQGNSA. This CDR3 reads CASSLQAGGNEQYF. In DNA, the CDR3 is TGTGCCAGCAGCTTACAAGCAGGGGGTAACGAGCAGTACTTC.

The V gene is TRBV9, the J gene TRBJ1-2; D unresolved. This CDR3 is built from 12 residues. Trimming took off 0 bases at V and 8 bases at J, with 8 bases between the two ends. Germline V gene lookup returns CDR1 SGDLS and CDR2 YYNGEE. CDR3 DNA: TGTGCCAGCAGCGTAGACGGAGAGGGCTACACCTTC. It codes for CASSVDGEGYTF.

V is TRBV12-3 or TRBV12-4 and J is TRBJ2-7; perhaps TRBD2 as D (5 bases). The CDR3 covers 13 residues. With 5 bases removed from V and 2 bases from J, the gap between germline ends came to 10 bases. This CDR3 reads CASSTDSTYEQYF. The DNA of the CDR3 is TGTGCCAGCAGTACGGACTCTACCTACGAGCAGTACTTC.

CDR3 nucleotides: TGTGCCAGCAGTTACGGTCGCGGTCCCCACGAGACCCAGTACTTC. This sequence encodes CASSYGRGPHETQYF. The rearrangement uses TRBV6-5 and TRBJ2-5, with unresolved D. In germline, CDR1 is MNHEY, CDR2 SVGAGI. The CDR3 loop spans 15 amino acids. Trimming stripped 2 bases from V and 5 bases from J, with 15 bases between.

V and J are TRBV9 and TRBJ1-4, with 9 bases fitting TRBD1. There are 15 residues in the CDR3. Germline trimming cut 4 bases from V and 8 bases from J; bases unmatched to any gene: 9. Germline lookup yields CDR1 SGDLS and CDR2 YYNGEE. The CDR3 sequence: CASSLRTGEGEKLFF. The CDR3 DNA follows: TGTGCCAGCAGCCTCCGGACAGGGGAAGGCGAAAAACTGTTTTTT.

The rearrangement joins TRBV15 to TRBJ1-6; tentative D call: TRBD1 (6 bases). The CDR3 covers 13 residues. Germline V lookup: CDR1 LNHNV, CDR2 YYDKDF (reference sequence). Trimming pared 5 bases from V and 19 bases from J, leaving 21 bases between. The CDR3 sequence: CATSLRRTAPLHF. DNA for the CDR3: TGTGCCACCAGCTTGCGACGGACAGCTCCCTTGCACTTT.

The gene calls are TRBV24-1 and TRBJ2-1; TRBD1 might be the D (6 bases). Germline-derived CDR1 and CDR2 are KGHDR and SFDVKD. This CDR3 comprises 17 residues. Trimming removed 2 bases at V and 3 bases at J, with 16 bases between. The CDR3 spells CATSDSTRWTDYNEQFF. The CDR3 region has the DNA TGTGCCACCAGTGATTCTACCCGATGGACAGACTACAATGAGCAGTTCTTC.

The chain joins TRBV7-8 to TRBJ2-1, with 12 bases lining up with TRBD2. The CDR3 loop spans 13 amino acids. Trimming at V came to 5 bases and at J to 14 bases, leaving 7 bases not matched to a gene. Per germline, CDR1 SGHVS and CDR2 FQNEAQ. CDR3 sequence: CASSLSSGRAEFF. The CDR3 DNA reads as TGTGCCAGCAGCCTATCTAGCGGGAGGGCCGAGTTCTTC.

The V call is TRBV11-2, the J call TRBJ2-1, with 7 bases identical to TRBD2. The CDR3 totals 13 residues. The V and J ends lost 5 bases and 9 bases, in that order; junction bases with no gene match: 7. CDR1 and CDR2 (germline): SGHAT, FQNNGV. CDR3 nucleotide sequence: TGTGCCAGCAGCCCACGACTAGCTAGTGAGCAGTTCTTC. This sequence encodes CASSPRLASEQFF.

The chain has TRBV19 and TRBJ1-3; D is ambiguous. Germline V gene lookup returns CDR1 LNHDA and CDR2 SQIVND (reference sequence). The ends were cut back, 5 bases at V and 0 bases at J, with 11 bases in the middle. This CDR3 spans 15 amino acids. CDR3 sequence reads: CASSRSASSGNTIYF. The CDR3 DNA is TGTGCCAGTAGTCGTTCCGCTAGCTCTGGAAACACCATATATTTT.

The V call is TRBV5-1, the J call TRBJ2-7, with 8 bases aligning to TRBD2. The J segment lost 4 bases and the V segment lost 10 bases, leaving 16 bases of the junction unmatched. The CDR3 contains 15 residues. Germline CDR1 SGHRS, CDR2 YFSETQ. The CDR3 is CARHGGGGSIYEQYF. In DNA, the CDR3 is TGCGCCCGCCACGGGGGGGGCGGGAGTATTTACGAGCAGTACTTC.

The chain is built from TRBV11-2 and TRBJ2-3, with D possibly being TRBD2 (7 bases). The CDR3 is 19 amino acids. V shed 5 bases and J shed 3 bases, with 27 bases lying between them. In germline, CDR1 is SGHAT, CDR2 FQNNGV. The CDR3 is CASSLGGGRGGSRTDTQYF. In DNA, the CDR3 is TGTGCCAGCAGCCTCGGGGGCGGACGGGGCGGGAGTAGGACAGATACGCAGTATTTT.

The gene calls are TRBV29-1 and TRBJ1-1, with D perhaps matching TRBD1 (5 bases). CDR3 length: 9 amino acids. Per germline, CDR1 SQVTM and CDR2 ANQGSEA. V was trimmed by 7 bases and J by 10 bases, leaving 10 bases between them. CDR3: CSAGRAAFF. The CDR3 nucleotides are TGCAGCGCGGGGCGCGCAGCTTTCTTT.

This chain links TRBV29-1 with TRBJ2-1; maybe TRBD2 (5 bases). V was cut by 5 bases and J by 0 bases, with 8 bases left in between. The germline V gene encodes CDR1 SQVTM and CDR2 ANQGSEA. The CDR3 spans 13 residues. The CDR3 DNA follows: TGCAGCGTTCGGGGTAACTCCTACAATGAGCAGTTCTTC. The encoded protein is CSVRGNSYNEQFF.